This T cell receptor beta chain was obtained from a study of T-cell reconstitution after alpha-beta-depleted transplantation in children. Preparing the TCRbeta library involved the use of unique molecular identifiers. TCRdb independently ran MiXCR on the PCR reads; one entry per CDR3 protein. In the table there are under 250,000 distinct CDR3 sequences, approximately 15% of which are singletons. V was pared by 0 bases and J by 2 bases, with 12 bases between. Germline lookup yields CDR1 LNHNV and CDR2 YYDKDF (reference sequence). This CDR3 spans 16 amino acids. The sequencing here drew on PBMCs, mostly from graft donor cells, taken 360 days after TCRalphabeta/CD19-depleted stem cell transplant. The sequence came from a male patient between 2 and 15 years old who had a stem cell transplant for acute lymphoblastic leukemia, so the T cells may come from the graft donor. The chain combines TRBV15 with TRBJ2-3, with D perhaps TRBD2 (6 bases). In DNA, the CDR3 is TGTGCCACCAGCAGAGAGGGGACTCTCCTCACAGATACGCAGTATTTT. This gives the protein CATSREGTLLTDTQYF.